Listed here are 23 T cell receptor beta chains from one sample, sequenced in a study of tumor and adjacent non-tumor tissue in lung cancer. This sample's RNA came from whole unsorted tissue. A modified ARM-PCR protocol with three rounds of nested PCR amplified TCRbeta. TCRdb reanalysed the multiplex PCR reads using MiXCR and keeps one entry per CDR3 protein. Among under 150,000 distinct CDR3 sequences listed, around two thirds were seen once. Material: lung tumor tissue. Receptor source: a man aged 55 to 70 with small cell lung cancer.

The chain has TRBV6-6 and TRBJ2-7, with TRBD2 matching over 8 bases. Per germline, CDR1 MNHNY and CDR2 SVGAGI (reference sequence). This CDR3 comprises 15 residues. V lost 7 bases and J lost 5; bases outside the gene matches: 13. In DNA, the CDR3 is TGTGCCAGCAACGAACTAGCGGTAGGCTGGAACGAGCAGTACTTC. Translation gives CASNELAVGWNEQYF.

Details on this clonotype: A junction boundary mismatches the germline segment, possibly from a read error. The chain links TRBV6-2 or TRBV6-3 to TRBJ1-5; the D gene is possibly TRBD1 (6 bases). The CDR3 runs 17 residues. Germline values: CDR1 MNHEY, CDR2 SVGEGT. The CDR3 sequence is CAGSYSLRGRGNQPQHF. CDR3 coding DNA: TGTGCCGGCAGTTACTCACTCAGGGGACGGGGCAATCAGCCCCAGCATTTT.

This clonotype was counted between two and nine times. One junction end does not reproduce the germline sequence, and a read error may be involved. The rearrangement uses TRBV12-3 or TRBV12-4 and TRBJ1-2, with no clear D. This CDR3 is 14 amino acids long. CDR3 in amino acids: CVSSLRHLNYGYTF. CDR3 DNA: TGTGTCAGCAGTTTGAGACACCTTAACTATGGCTACACCTTC.

In DNA form, the CDR3 reads TGTGCCAGCAGCTTGGTTAGCGGACCCACCGGGGAGCTGTTTTTT. It encodes CASSLVSGPTGELFF. V and J are TRBV5-4 and TRBJ2-2; perhaps TRBD2 as D (6 bases). Trimming shortened V by 0 bases and J by 4 bases, and 10 bases separated the two germline ends. CDR1 is SGHNT and CDR2 is YYREEE in the germline V gene (reference sequence). The CDR3 is made up of 15 amino acids.

As concerns this clonotype: This sequence may be a read error, since a much larger clone differs from it by one base. The chain links TRBV20-1 to TRBJ2-1, with D possibly called TRBD1 or TRBD2 (5 bases each). The V gene's germline CDR1 is DFQATT and CDR2 SNEGSKA (reference sequence). The CDR3 spans 13 residues. V lost 6 bases and J 9 bases, leaving 18 bases between the germline ends. The CDR3 coding sequence is TGCAGTGCAACAGCAGCGGCTAGGGGTGAGCAGTTCTTC. Its protein product is CSATAAARGEQFF.

In this sample, this clonotype turned up many times. This chain connects TRBV12-3 or TRBV12-4 to TRBJ2-5; 7 bases agree with TRBD1. Unmatched junction bases numbered 7, after V lost 5 bases and J lost 7 bases. This CDR3 has 13 amino acids. The CDR3 region has the DNA TGTGCCAGCAGTCCAAGGACAGGCGGGACCCAGTACTTC. Translating it yields CASSPRTGGTQYF.

This clonotype was found a few times. At one end the junction does not follow the germline gene, possibly because of a read error. The chain has TRBV11-2 and TRBJ2-3; D call uncertain. The CDR3 contains 13 residues. Germline lookup yields CDR1 SGHAT and CDR2 FQNNGV. For the CDR3, the DNA is TGTGCCAGCAGGCGACAAGACACAGACACGCAGTATTTT. It yields the protein CASRRQDTDTQYF.

The chain is built from TRBV10-1 and TRBJ2-3, with D perhaps matching TRBD2 (6 bases). V lost 0 bases to trimming and J lost 2 bases, with 12 bases between them. Germline V gene sequence: CDR1 WNHNN, CDR2 SYGVQD (reference sequence). The CDR3 sequence is 16 residues long. The CDR3 coding sequence is TGCGCCAGCAGTGAGTCGAATAGCGGCTCCACAGATACGCAGTATTTT. Encoded protein: CASSESNSGSTDTQYF.

Note on this clonotype: At one boundary the junction diverges from the germline segment, which might be a read error. The V call is TRBV6-5, the J call TRBJ2-2; 10 bases agree with TRBD2. The CDR3 has 18 residues. The germline V gene encodes CDR1 MNHEY and CDR2 SVGAGI. CDR3 sequence: CASSYSILAGRRTGELLF. CDR3 in DNA: TGTGCCAGCAGTTACTCGATACTAGCGGGAAGGAGGACCGGGGAGCTGCTTTTT.

This clonotype was seen just once. A read error may produce the germline difference seen at one junction end. The chain links TRBV11-3 to TRBJ2-7; 9 nucleotides line up with TRBD1. This CDR3 comprises 15 residues. CDR1 is SGHNT, CDR2 YENEEA, per germline. The CDR3 DNA sequence: TGTACCAGCAGCTTGGCCGGGACAGGGCCATACGAACAGTACTTC. Amino acid sequence: CTSSLAGTGPYEQYF. Variable domain in full (rest from reference TRBV11-3 and TRBJ2-7): EAGVVQSPRYKIIEKKQPVAFWCNPISGHNTLYWYLQNLGQGPELLIRYENEEAVDDSQLPKDRFSAERLKGVDSTLKIQPAELGDSAVYLCTSSLAGTGPYEQYFGPGTRLTVT.

As to this clonotype: One end of the junction varies from germline; a read error may be responsible. The V and J genes are TRBV28 and TRBJ2-3; TRBD1 agrees at 7 bases. The germline V gene encodes CDR1 MDHEN and CDR2 SYDVKM. The CDR3 covers 15 residues. The DNA of the CDR3 is TGTGCCATCAGTGGCGCGAGGGGGCTCACAGATACGCAGTATTTT. Its translation: CAISGARGLTDTQYF.

This clonotype counts as medium-sized. The rearrangement uses TRBV11-3 and TRBJ2-1; no reliable D call. The CDR3 runs to 14 residues. V lost 5 bases, J lost 4 bases, and 12 bases lay in between. Per germline, CDR1 SGHNT and CDR2 YENEEA. The CDR3 DNA reads TGTGCCAGCAGCCCCCCCCACAAGTACAATGAGCAGTTCTTC. Translation: CASSPPHKYNEQFF.

This sequence joins TRBV11-2 and TRBJ2-5, with D perhaps TRBD1 (6 bases). Trimming stripped 5 bases from V and 14 bases from J, with 18 bases between. Per germline, CDR1 SGHAT and CDR2 FQNNGV. CDR3 length equals 12 residues. The chain's CDR3 is CASSVTGTEAYF. The CDR3 nucleotides are TGTGCCAGCAGCGTAACAGGGACCGAAGCATACTTC.

As to this clonotype: At one end the junction does not follow the germline gene, possibly because of a read error. The gene calls are TRBV6-6 and TRBJ2-7, with D unresolved. CDR3 length: 14 residues. Per germline, CDR1 MNHNY and CDR2 SVGAGI (reference sequence). The DNA for the CDR3 is TGTGCCAGCAGTATCTTGGACCGCGGCTACGAGCAGTATTTC. This codes for CASSILDRGYEQYF.

Only a few counts were recorded for this clonotype. This may come from a read error, since a much larger clone is one base off. This rearrangement joins TRBV28 to TRBJ2-4, with 7 bases identical to TRBD1. Looked up from germline, CDR1 is MDHEN and CDR2 is SYDVKM. The CDR3 length is 16 residues. With 2 bases clipped from V and 1 base from J, the junction kept 5 bases outside the gene matches. The CDR3 sequence: CASSLATGAAKNIQYF. The CDR3 DNA reads as TGTGCCAGCAGTTTAGCTACAGGGGCGGCCAAAAACATTCAGTACTTC.

With respect to this clonotype: A much larger clone differs from this one at a single base, so this may be a read error. V gene TRBV29-1 combines with J gene TRBJ1-1; D remains unclear. Looked up from germline, CDR1 is SQVTM and CDR2 is ANQGSEA. The V end lost 4 bases, the J end lost 4 bases, and 13 bases lay between the germline ends. CDR3 length equals 13 residues. CDR3 nucleotides: TGCAGCGTTGTTAGGGAGGATGGCACTGAAGCTTTCTTT. It encodes CSVVREDGTEAFF.

Regarding this clonotype: One junction end does not reproduce the germline sequence, and a read error may be involved. This chain uses TRBV6-1 with TRBJ2-2; 7 bases are a match to TRBD2. The CDR3 has 15 residues. Germline values: CDR1 MNHNS, CDR2 SASEGT. The CDR3 loop reads CASSVSAGNTRELFF. The DNA of the CDR3 is TGTGCCAGCTCGGTCTCAGCGGGAAACACCCGGGAGCTGTTTTTT.

This chain uses TRBV20-1 with TRBJ2-1, with no clear D. The CDR3 sequence is 16 residues long. Germline V gene sequence: CDR1 DFQATT, CDR2 SNEGSKA (reference sequence). The germline V and J ends were trimmed by 7 bases and 7 bases, with 26 bases remaining between them. CDR3 DNA: TGCAGTGGGGTCCCTGCAGTGCTAAACGCCGGTAATGAGCAGTTCTTC. Encoded protein: CSGVPAVLNAGNEQFF.

Concerning this clonotype itself: One base away lies a much larger clone, so this may be a sequencing read error. J is TRBJ2-1 and V is TRBV29-1, with 10 bases lining up with TRBD1. V lost 5 bases, J lost 4 bases, and 14 bases stayed unmatched. Germline V gives CDR1 SQVTM, CDR2 ANQGSEA. The CDR3 has 17 residues. This CDR3 reads CSVSRDRGTSDYNEQFF. The CDR3, as DNA: TGCAGCGTTAGCCGGGACAGGGGTACATCCGATTACAATGAGCAGTTCTTC.

The chain employs TRBV5-6 and TRBJ2-7; tentative D call: TRBD2 (7 bases). V shed 8 bases and J shed 3 bases, with 18 bases lying between them. The CDR3 covers 14 residues. In germline, CDR1 is SGHDT, CDR2 YYEEEE. CDR3 nucleotides: TGTGCCAGTAGCCACAGGGACTACCACTACGAGCAGTACGTC. Residues: CASSHRDYHYEQYV.

This clonotype has at least ten counts. The V call is TRBV6-1, the J call TRBJ2-5; a possible D gene is TRBD1 (5 bases). The CDR3 loop spans 15 amino acids. V gave up 2 bases and J gave up 2 bases, with 12 bases separating them. The germline V gene encodes CDR1 MNHNS and CDR2 SASEGT. The CDR3 DNA is TGTGCCAGCAGTGAATTCGTAGGACATCAAGAGACCCAGTACTTC. The encoded protein is CASSEFVGHQETQYF.

This chain uses TRBV12-3 or TRBV12-4 with TRBJ2-2, with 7 bases identical to TRBD2. The CDR3 is 16 residues long. Germline trimming cut 2 bases from V and 6 bases from J; bases unmatched to any gene: 9. The CDR3 is CASSLFFGGGAGELFF. In nucleotides, the CDR3 is TGTGCCAGCAGTTTATTCTTTGGGGGAGGGGCCGGGGAGCTGTTTTTT.

The chain has TRBV5-6 and TRBJ2-5; D is uncertain. The CDR3 loop spans 14 amino acids. Per the germline V gene, CDR1 is SGHDT and CDR2 is YYEEEE. As DNA, the CDR3 is TGTCCCATCAGCTTGGTGCACGACCAAGAGACCCAGTACTTC. This codes for CPISLVHDQETQYF.